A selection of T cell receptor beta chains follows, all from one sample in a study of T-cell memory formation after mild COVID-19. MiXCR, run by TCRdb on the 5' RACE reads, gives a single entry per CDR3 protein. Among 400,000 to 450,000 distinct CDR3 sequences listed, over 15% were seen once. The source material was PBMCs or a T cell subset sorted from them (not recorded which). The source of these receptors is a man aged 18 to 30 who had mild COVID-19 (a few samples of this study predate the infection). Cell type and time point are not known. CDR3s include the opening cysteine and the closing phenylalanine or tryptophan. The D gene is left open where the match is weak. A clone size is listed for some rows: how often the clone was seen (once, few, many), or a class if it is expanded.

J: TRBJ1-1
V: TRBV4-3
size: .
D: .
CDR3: CASSQDWRANTEAFF
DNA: TGCGCCAGCAGCCAAGATTGGAGGGCCAACACTGAAGCTTTCTTT

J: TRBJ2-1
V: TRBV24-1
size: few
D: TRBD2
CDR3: CATSDHTSGGGNEQFF
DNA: TGTGCCACCAGTGACCACACTAGCGGGGGGGGTAATGAGCAGTTCTTC

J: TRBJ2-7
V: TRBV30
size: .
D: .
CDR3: CAWSVPPPGFHEQYF
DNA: TGTGCCTGGAGTGTACCCCCCCCGGGGTTCCACGAGCAGTACTTC

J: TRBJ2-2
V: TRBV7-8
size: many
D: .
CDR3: CASRNTNTGELFF
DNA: TGTGCCAGCAGGAACACGAACACCGGGGAGCTGTTTTTT

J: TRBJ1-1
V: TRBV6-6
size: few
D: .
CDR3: CASERVSGTEAFF
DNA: TGTGCCAGCGAGAGGGTTTCGGGCACTGAAGCTTTCTTT

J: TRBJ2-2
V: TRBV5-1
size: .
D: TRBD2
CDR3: CASSRGLANTGELFF
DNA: TGCGCCAGCAGCAGGGGACTAGCGAACACCGGGGAGCTGTTTTTT

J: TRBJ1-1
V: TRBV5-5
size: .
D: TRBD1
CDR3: CASSAGTDTEAFF
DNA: TGTGCCAGCAGCGCGGGGACAGACACTGAAGCTTTCTTT

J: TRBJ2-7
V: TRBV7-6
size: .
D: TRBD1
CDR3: CASSKGQNYEQYF
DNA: TGTGCCAGCAGCAAGGGACAGAACTACGAGCAGTACTTC

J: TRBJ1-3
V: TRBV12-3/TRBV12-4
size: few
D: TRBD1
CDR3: CASSLGTGATGNTIYF
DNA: TGTGCCAGCAGTTTAGGCACAGGGGCCACTGGAAACACCATATATTTT

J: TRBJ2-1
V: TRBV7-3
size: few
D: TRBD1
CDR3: CASSVDRGHGNEQFF
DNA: TGTGCCAGCAGCGTGGACAGGGGGCACGGCAATGAGCAGTTCTTC

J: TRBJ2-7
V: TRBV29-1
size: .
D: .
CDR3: CSVERGSYEQYF
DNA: TGCAGCGTTGAACGGGGGTCCTACGAGCAGTACTTC

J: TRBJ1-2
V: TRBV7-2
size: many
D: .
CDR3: CASSLEATYGYTF
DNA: TGTGCCAGCAGCTTAGAGGCTACCTATGGCTACACCTTC

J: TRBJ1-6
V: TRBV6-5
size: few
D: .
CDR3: CASSTTHSPLHF
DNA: TGTGCCAGCAGCACCACCCATTCACCCCTCCACTTT

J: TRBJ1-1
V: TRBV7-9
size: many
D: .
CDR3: CASSLFRDTFNTEAFF
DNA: TGTGCCAGCAGCTTATTTCGGGACACCTTCAACACTGAAGCTTTCTTT

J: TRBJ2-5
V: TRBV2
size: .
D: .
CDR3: CASSLQGRGKTQYF
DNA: TGTGCCAGCAGCTTACAGGGGAGGGGTAAGACCCAGTACTTC

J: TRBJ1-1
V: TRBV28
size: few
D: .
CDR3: CASSLSLGRLNTEAFF
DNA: TGTGCCAGCAGTTTAAGTTTAGGCAGACTGAACACTGAAGCTTTCTTT